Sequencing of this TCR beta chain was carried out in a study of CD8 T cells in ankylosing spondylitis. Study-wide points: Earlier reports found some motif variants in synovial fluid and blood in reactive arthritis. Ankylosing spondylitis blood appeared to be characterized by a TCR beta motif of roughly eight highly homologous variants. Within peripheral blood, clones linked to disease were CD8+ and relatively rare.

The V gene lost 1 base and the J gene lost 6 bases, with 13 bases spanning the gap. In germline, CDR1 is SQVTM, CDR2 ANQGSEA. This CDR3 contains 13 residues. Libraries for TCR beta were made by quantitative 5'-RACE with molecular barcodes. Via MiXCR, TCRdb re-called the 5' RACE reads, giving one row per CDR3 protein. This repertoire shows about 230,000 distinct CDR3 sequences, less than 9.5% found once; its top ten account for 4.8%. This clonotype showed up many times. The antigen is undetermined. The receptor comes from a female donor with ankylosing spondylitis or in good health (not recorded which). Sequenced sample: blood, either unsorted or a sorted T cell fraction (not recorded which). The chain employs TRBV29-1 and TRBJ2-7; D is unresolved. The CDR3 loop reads CSVEGNYGSEQYF. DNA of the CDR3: TGCAGCGTTGAAGGGAACTACGGTAGCGAGCAGTACTTC.